The entry below describes one T cell receptor (beta chain). Only in-frame clones appear in the TCRdb table, and some are missing; sequencing was by immunoSEQ multiplex PCR. Among around 6,100 clones listed, 77% were seen once. CDR3 size: 18 residues. These data are taken from a study of OX40 agonist ivuxolimab in advanced cancers. For the study at large: At 0.01 to 10 mg/kg, ivuxolimab was administered intravenously to patients every 2 weeks. Dose-escalation patients suffered from hepatocellular carcinoma, melanoma, renal cell or head and neck cancer.

Exclusion of a patient followed from autoimmune disease history or systemic immunosuppression. The rearrangement uses TRBV21-1 and TRBJ2-7; the table names TRBD2, a call not compared with the DNA. TRBV21-1 is tagged as a pseudogene. The sequencing here drew on CD4+ or CD8+ T cells sorted from blood, taken in a trial of the OX40 agonist ivuxolimab. The TCR sequence derives from an adult with an advanced solid tumor such as melanoma, head and neck, liver or kidney cancer. CDR3 sequence: CASSKKTPGRVVPYEQYF. In DNA form, the CDR3 reads TGTGCCAGCAGCAAAAAAACCCCGGGGAGGGTGGTACCCTACGAGCAGTACTTC.